These 24 T cell receptor beta chains share one sample of origin, sequenced in a study of T-cell memory formation after mild COVID-19. TCRdb re-called the 5' RACE reads through MiXCR, storing one row per CDR3 protein. The repertoire has around 200,000 distinct CDR3 sequences, more than 9% of them found once; the top ten carry 3% to 3.5%. Sequenced input: PBMCs or a T cell subset sorted from them (not recorded which). These receptor sequences come from a man in his late teens or twenties who had mild COVID-19 (a few samples of this study predate the infection). Cell type and time point are not known.

This clonotype occurred a few times. The V gene is TRBV7-9, the J gene TRBJ1-3, with D unclear. CDR1 is SEHNR and CDR2 is FQNEAQ in the germline V gene (reference sequence). The CDR3 sequence is 13 residues long. Trimming took 7 bases from V and 0 from J, leaving 7 bases between them. The CDR3 sequence is CASTLYSGNTIYF. The CDR3 bases are TGTGCCAGCACCCTTTACTCTGGAAACACCATATATTTT.

The chain is built from TRBV2 and TRBJ2-7; 8 nucleotides agree with TRBD1. CDR1 and CDR2 from the germline V gene are SNHLY and FYNNEI. The CDR3 has 14 amino acids. V shed 6 bases, J shed 0 bases, and the junction held 4 bases outside the gene matches. CDR3 sequence (DNA): TGTGCCAGCAGCCCGGACAGGGACTCCTACGAGCAGTACTTC. Translation: CASSPDRDSYEQYF.

With regard to this clonotype: The junction departs from germline at one end; a sequencing error may be responsible. The chain combines TRBV9 with TRBJ1-5; 10 bases map to TRBD1. Germline V gene lookup returns CDR1 SGDLS and CDR2 YYNGEE. The CDR3 has 15 residues. The CDR3 region is CASTVGTGAGQPQHF. CDR3 nucleotide sequence: TGTGCCAGCACCGTAGGGACAGGGGCGGGTCAGCCCCAGCATTTT.

The chain links TRBV20-1 to TRBJ2-2; tentatively, D is TRBD2 (5 bases). Per the germline V gene, CDR1 is DFQATT and CDR2 is SNEGSKA (reference sequence). CDR3 size: 14 residues. Trimming took off 5 bases at V and 0 bases at J, with 10 bases between the two ends. CDR3 sequence (DNA): TGCAGTGCTCCGCACGGGGCGAACACCGGGGAGCTGTTTTTT. Translating gives CSAPHGANTGELFF.

This clonotype came up many times. The chain is built from TRBV5-1 and TRBJ1-3; D remains ambiguous. V lost 0 bases and J 8 bases, leaving 12 bases between the germline ends. Germline V gives CDR1 SGHRS, CDR2 YFSETQ. The CDR3 spans 14 residues. CDR3 bases: TGCGCCAGCAGCTTGGTCCTGGGTTCGGACACCATATATTTT. Encoded protein: CASSLVLGSDTIYF.

This clonotype was observed many times. V usage is TRBV20-1 and J usage is TRBJ2-5; D is unclear. Trimming stripped 5 bases from V and 4 bases from J, with 5 bases between. The germline gives CDR1 DFQATT, CDR2 SNEGSKA (reference sequence). The CDR3 has 10 amino acids. The chain's CDR3 is CSAWRETQYF. The CDR3 DNA is TGCAGTGCTTGGCGAGAGACCCAGTACTTC.

The chain joins TRBV6-5 to TRBJ1-1; TRBD1 matches 7 bases. The CDR3 totals 14 residues. J was trimmed by 1 base and V by 5 bases; bases with no gene match: 4. CDR1 is MNHEY, CDR2 SVGAGI, per germline. The DNA of the CDR3 is TGTGCCAGCAGTGGGACAGTGCCGAACACTGAAGCTTTCTTT. Amino acids: CASSGTVPNTEAFF.

This clonotype was detected a few times. The J gene is TRBJ1-1, the V gene TRBV11-3; D is perhaps TRBD1 (5 bases). Germline values: CDR1 SGHNT, CDR2 YENEEA. CDR3 length: 14 amino acids. Trimming took 0 bases from V and 3 from J, leaving 8 bases between them. The CDR3 is CASSLEGVDTEAFF. In nucleotides, the CDR3 is TGTGCCAGCAGCTTAGAGGGGGTCGACACTGAAGCTTTCTTT.

This clonotype was recorded a few times. This chain connects TRBV14 to TRBJ1-2, with TRBD1 matching over 11 bases. Trimming took 4 bases from V and 7 from J; bases not matched to a gene: 17. CDR3 length: 18 amino acids. Germline V gene data show CDR1 as SGHDN and CDR2 as FVKESK. The CDR3: CASSRTGTGGMGSSGYTF. CDR3 sequence (DNA): TGTGCCAGCAGCCGTACCGGGACAGGGGGAATGGGTTCTAGTGGCTACACCTTC.

CDR3 protein: CASSDRITALHF. CDR3 in DNA: TGTGCCAGCAGCGACAGAATTACGGCCCTCCACTTT. This sequence joins TRBV3-1 and TRBJ1-6; the D gene is possibly TRBD1 (5 bases). Germline V CDR1 and CDR2: LGHDT, YNNKEL (reference sequence). V was clipped by 5 bases and J by 14 bases, with 13 bases between them. The CDR3 consists of 12 residues. The complete variable domain, with remaining parts taken from reference TRBV3-1 and TRBJ1-6, reads DTAVSQTPKYLVTQMGNDKSIKCEQNLGHDTMYWYKQDSKKFLKIMFSYNNKELIINETVPNRFSPKSPDKAHLNLHINSLELGDSAVYFCASSDRITALHFGNGTRLTVT.

The rearrangement uses TRBV9 and TRBJ2-1, with no clear D. V lost 4 bases and J 9 bases, leaving 23 bases between the germline ends. This CDR3 has 16 residues. Germline CDR1 and CDR2: SGDLS and YYNGEE. The DNA for the CDR3 is TGTGCCAGCAGCCCCCTTTCGGTAGCTTTAACGGGTGAGCAGTTCTTC. Residues: CASSPLSVALTGEQFF. The complete variable domain, with remaining parts taken from reference TRBV9 and TRBJ2-1, reads DSGVTQTPKHLITATGQRVTLRCSPRSGDLSVYWYQQSLDQGLQFLIQYYNGEERAKGNILERFSAQQFPDLHSELNLSSLELGDSALYFCASSPLSVALTGEQFFGPGTRLTVL.

This clonotype was counted only a few times. The V call is TRBV4-1, the J call TRBJ2-3; possible D gene TRBD2, 7 bases. The CDR3 is 15 amino acids. The germline V gene has CDR1 MGHRA and CDR2 YSYEKL. Between the trimmed V and J ends, which lost 4 bases and 4 bases, there was a span of 15 bases. CDR3 sequence (DNA): TGCGCCAGCAGCCTCGTGGGAGGGGGATCAGATACGCAGTATTTT. This codes for CASSLVGGGSDTQYF.

This clonotype showed up just a few times. This chain uses TRBV4-2 with TRBJ2-1; possibly TRBD1 or TRBD2 for D (5 bases each). V shed 0 bases and J shed 4 bases, with 7 bases lying between them. CDR1 is LGHNA, CDR2 YNFKEQ, per germline. The CDR3 is 14 residues long. In DNA, the CDR3 is TGTGCCAGCAGCCAAGAGGGGGAGTACAATGAGCAGTTCTTC. This translates into CASSQEGEYNEQFF.

This clonotype was observed at least ten times. The rearrangement uses TRBV18 and TRBJ2-3, with TRBD2 matching over 11 bases. After removal of 3 bases from V and 2 bases from J, the junction contained 4 bases not matched to a gene. Germline V lookup: CDR1 KGHSH, CDR2 LQKENI. The CDR3 spans 16 residues. The CDR3 region is CASSPRLAGNTDTQYF. DNA for the CDR3: TGTGCCAGCTCACCTAGACTAGCGGGGAACACAGATACGCAGTATTTT.

This clonotype was recorded a few times. The rearrangement uses TRBV5-4 and TRBJ2-3, with TRBD1 matching 7 bases. The V segment lost 4 bases and the J segment 2 bases; nucleotides outside the gene matches: 7. CDR3 length: 15 residues. CDR1 and CDR2 from the germline V gene are SGHNT and YYREEE (reference sequence). CDR3 in DNA: TGTGCCAGCAGCGGCCTACAGGGGAACACAGATACGCAGTATTTT. Protein: CASSGLQGNTDTQYF. The full variable domain, completed using reference TRBV5-4 and TRBJ2-3, is ETGVTQSPTHLIKTRGQQVTLRCSSQSGHNTVSWYQQALGQGPQFIFQYYREEENGRGNFPPRFSGLQFPNYSSELNVNALELDDSALYLCASSGLQGNTDTQYFGPGTRLTVL.

J is TRBJ1-3 and V is TRBV4-3; D ambiguous. Trimming shortened V by 0 bases and J by 2 bases, and 8 bases separated the two germline ends. The germline gives CDR1 LGHNA, CDR2 YSLEER. The CDR3 spans 15 residues. The DNA for the CDR3 is TGCGCCAGCAGCCAAGATATACAACCTGGAAACACCATATATTTT. This sequence encodes CASSQDIQPGNTIYF.

This clonotype came up many times. The chain couples TRBV5-1 to TRBJ1-2; D may be TRBD1 (5 bases). Trimming pared 1 base from V and 7 bases from J, leaving 11 bases between. The CDR3 has 13 residues. Germline loops: CDR1 SGHRS, CDR2 YFSETQ. CDR3 in DNA: TGCGCCAGCAGCTTGATGGGGGAAAGTGGCTACACCTTC. As protein: CASSLMGESGYTF.

The table lists this clonotype with many counts. The chain employs TRBV24-1 and TRBJ2-2; D assignment may be TRBD1 or TRBD2 (6 bases each). V dropped 9 bases and J dropped 0 bases, with 10 bases sitting between them. Germline CDR1 reads KGHDR; CDR2 reads SFDVKD. The CDR3 totals 14 residues. CDR3 amino acids: CATARGANTGELFF. The CDR3 DNA reads TGTGCCACCGCGAGGGGGGCGAACACCGGGGAGCTGTTTTTT.

The V and J genes are TRBV20-1 and TRBJ1-1, with D possibly TRBD1 on 6 matching bases. Germline V lookup: CDR1 DFQATT, CDR2 SNEGSKA (reference sequence). Trimming removed 5 bases at V and 0 bases at J, with 10 bases between. CDR3 length: 13 residues. As DNA, the CDR3 is TGCAGTGCTCCAAACAGGGTGAACACTGAAGCTTTCTTT. This encodes CSAPNRVNTEAFF.

This chain joins TRBV5-1 and TRBJ1-2; D is uncertain. Germline lookup yields CDR1 SGHRS and CDR2 YFSETQ. The CDR3 has 12 residues. V was pared by 1 base and J by 7 bases, with 8 bases between. CDR3 DNA: TGCGCCAGCAGCTTGTCCGGAGGTGGCTACACCTTC. This sequence encodes CASSLSGGGYTF.

This clonotype has more than one count but fewer than ten. V usage is TRBV5-4 and J usage is TRBJ2-2, with TRBD2 matching 11 bases. Germline lookup yields CDR1 SGHNT and CDR2 YYREEE (reference sequence). V was pared by 4 bases and J by 4 bases, with 9 bases of the junction left unmatched. This CDR3 comprises 17 residues. The CDR3 bases are TGTGCCAGCAGCCCTTCTAGCGGGGGGCGCGGCACCGGGGAGCTGTTTTTT. It specifies CASSPSSGGRGTGELFF.

This clonotype occurred a few times. V and J are TRBV4-3 and TRBJ2-7; no clear D. Germline CDR1 LGHNA, CDR2 YSLEER. V was clipped by 4 bases and J by 7 bases, with 14 bases between them. CDR3 length: 13 residues. The CDR3 DNA follows: TGCGCCAGCAGCCTGGCGGATCCTGTGGAGCAGTACGTC. Protein product: CASSLADPVEQYV.

The chain combines TRBV6-5 with TRBJ2-5; the D gene is possibly TRBD2 (5 bases). This CDR3 contains 16 residues. With 0 bases removed from V and 4 bases from J, the gap between germline ends came to 15 bases. Germline V gene lookup returns CDR1 MNHEY and CDR2 SVGAGI. As DNA, the CDR3 is TGTGCCAGCAGTTACTCGCGGCCCCTTCGGGGAGAGACCCAGTACTTC. Translating gives CASSYSRPLRGETQYF.

This clonotype was found a few times. The rearrangement uses TRBV4-1 and TRBJ1-2, with a weak D call TRBD1 (6 bases). Germline assignment: CDR1 MGHRA and CDR2 YSYEKL. V lost 0 bases and J lost 4, with 15 bases in between. The CDR3 covers 16 residues. This CDR3 reads CASSQDTLGGGYGYTF. CDR3 coding DNA: TGCGCCAGCAGCCAAGATACCCTCGGAGGGGGCTATGGCTACACCTTC.